The 19 T cell receptor beta chains given below trace back to one sample, sequenced in a study of early stage breast cancer tumors. The repertoire was sequenced with immunoSEQ multiplex PCR; TCRdb's copy has only in-frame clones and lacks some. The sample consists of about 36,000 clones, approximately 69% of them appearing once. Material for sequencing was blood. The receptors originated from a person in their sixties with breast cancer.

The chain couples TRBV5-1 to TRBJ1-1; TRBD1 might be the D (5 bases). V was clipped by 0 bases and J by 0 bases, with 6 bases between them. CDR3 length: 14 residues. Germline V gene sequence: CDR1 SGHRS, CDR2 YFSETQ. In DNA, the CDR3 is TGCGCCAGCAGCTTGGGGGGGTTGAACACTGAAGCTTTCTTT. Its protein product is CASSLGGLNTEAFF. Filled out from reference TRBV5-1 and TRBJ1-1, the complete variable domain reads KAGVTQTPRYLIKTRGQQVTLSCSPISGHRSVSWYQQTPGQGLQFLFEYFSETQRNKGNFPGRFSGRQFSNSRSEMNVSTLELGDSALYLCASSLGGLNTEAFFGQGTRLTVV.

The rearrangement uses TRBV27 and TRBJ2-7, with TRBD1 matching over 7 bases. This CDR3 comprises 13 residues. V trimming: 6 bases; J trimming: 2 bases; junction bases outside the gene matches: 4. Germline assignment: CDR1 MNHEY and CDR2 SMNVEV (reference sequence). CDR3 amino acids: CASSQRGPYEQYF. As DNA, the CDR3 is TGTGCCAGCAGCCAAAGGGGGCCCTACGAGCAGTACTTC.

The chain has TRBV5-7 and TRBJ1-2, with a tentative D call TRBD1 (5 bases). TRBV5-7 has ORF status, its function being uncertain. This CDR3 spans 14 amino acids. Trimming shortened V by 0 bases and J by 6 bases, and 12 bases separated the two germline ends. CDR3 in amino acids: CASSLAAGIHGYTF. In DNA form, the CDR3 reads TGTGCCAGCAGCTTGGCCGCAGGGATACATGGCTACACCTTC.

The chain uses TRBV5-1 and TRBJ1-3; D uncertain. Germline V gene lookup returns CDR1 SGHRS and CDR2 YFSETQ. The CDR3 has 14 residues. V was shortened by 1 base and J by 7 bases, with 12 bases between the two germline ends. CDR3 DNA sequence: TGCGCCAGCAGCTTGCCGTCTCTCTGGAACACCATATATTTT. This codes for CASSLPSLWNTIYF.

This chain uses TRBV29-1 with TRBJ1-1; D remains unclear. The CDR3 runs to 14 residues. Deletions cut 5 bases from V and 1 base from J, with 14 bases between. Germline V lookup: CDR1 SQVTM, CDR2 ANQGSEA. Here the CDR3 DNA reads TGCAGCGTTAGAAAAAACCCAGGGAACACTGAAGCTTTCTTT. Translating it yields CSVRKNPGNTEAFF.

The chain is built from TRBV5-1 and TRBJ1-4; no reliable D call. This CDR3 has 15 residues. Trimming removed 0 bases at V and 3 bases at J, with 9 bases between. The germline V gene encodes CDR1 SGHRS and CDR2 YFSETQ. CDR3 sequence reads: CASSLEPGANEKLFF. The CDR3 DNA sequence: TGCGCCAGCAGCTTGGAACCCGGAGCTAATGAAAAACTGTTTTTT.

This chain links TRBV19 with TRBJ1-1, with 7 nucleotides matching TRBD1. The CDR3 extends over 15 amino acids. After removal of 8 bases from V and 4 bases from J, the junction contained 13 bases not matched to a gene. CDR1 and CDR2 from the germline V gene are LNHDA and SQIVND (reference sequence). CDR3 coding DNA: TGTGCCAGTGGAACAGGGGCACATTGGAGCACTGAAGCTTTCTTT. Translating gives CASGTGAHWSTEAFF. Supplemented by reference TRBV19 and TRBJ1-1, the full variable domain reads DGGITQSPKYLFRKEGQNVTLSCEQNLNHDAMYWYRQDPGQGLRLIYYSQIVNDFQKGDIAEGYSVSREKKESFPLTVTSAQKNPTAFYLCASGTGAHWSTEAFFGQGTRLTVV.

The chain has TRBV27 and TRBJ2-1; maybe TRBD2 (6 bases). The germline CDR1 and CDR2 sequences are MNHEY and SMNVEV (reference sequence). The CDR3 length is 15 residues. Trimming pared 6 bases from V and 7 bases from J, leaving 19 bases between. CDR3 sequence (DNA): TGTGCCAGCAGCCCGGGATCGGGAGCTGCGAATGAGCAGTTCTTC. Translated: CASSPGSGAANEQFF.

This chain connects TRBV6-5 to TRBJ2-3; D call uncertain. Looked up from germline, CDR1 is MNHEY and CDR2 is SVGAGI. The CDR3 is 13 amino acids. V gave up 6 bases and J gave up 1 base, with 8 bases separating them. The CDR3 protein is CASRGSRTDTQYF. The CDR3 DNA reads as TGTGCCAGCAGGGGGTCCCGCACAGATACGCAGTATTTT.

The rearrangement links TRBV9 to TRBJ2-6; a possible D gene is TRBD2 (6 bases). CDR1 and CDR2 (germline): SGDLS, YYNGEE. This CDR3 has 18 residues. V was clipped by 2 bases and J by 0 bases, with 15 bases between them. In DNA form, the CDR3 reads TGTGCCAGCAGCGTGGGAGGCGGGTGGAGCTCTGGGGCCAACGTCCTGACTTTC. It codes for CASSVGGGWSSGANVLTF.

This clone appeared a single time. This chain links TRBV27 with TRBJ2-1, with 10 bases aligning to TRBD1. The CDR3 runs to 14 residues. Trimming removed 6 bases from V and 7 bases from J; junction bases left unmatched: 6. Per germline, CDR1 MNHEY and CDR2 SMNVEV (reference sequence). The CDR3 DNA is TGTGCCAGCAGACTGACAGGGGGCGGGAATGAGCAGTTCTTC. Translated: CASRLTGGGNEQFF.

This clone was observed a single time. The rearrangement uses TRBV25-1 and TRBJ2-5; possible D gene TRBD2, 6 bases. Trimming removed 8 bases at V and 9 bases at J, with 13 bases between. This CDR3 spans 11 amino acids. Looked up from germline, CDR1 is MGHDK and CDR2 is SYGVNS. CDR3: CASSTPGAQYF. The CDR3 nucleotides are TGTGCCAGCTCCACCCCGGGGGCCCAGTACTTC.

The CDR3 sequence is CASSEDRGPYEQYF. The CDR3 bases are TGTGCCAGCTCCGAGGACAGGGGACCCTACGAGCAGTACTTC. The chain has TRBV18 and TRBJ2-7; 9 bases are shared with TRBD1. V shed 6 bases and J 2 bases; nucleotides not matched to a gene: 5. The CDR3 runs to 14 residues. CDR1 is KGHSH, CDR2 LQKENI, per germline.

Here the CDR3 reads CASSALAGDTDTQYF. DNA for the CDR3: TGTGCCAGCAGTGCACTAGCGGGGGACACAGATACGCAGTATTTT. This chain connects TRBV2 to TRBJ2-3, with TRBD2 matching over 11 bases. The V segment lost 4 bases and the J segment 2 bases; nucleotides outside the gene matches: 2. This CDR3 spans 15 amino acids. Germline V gives CDR1 SNHLY, CDR2 FYNNEI.

This clone was counted a few times. The chain combines TRBV4-1 with TRBJ2-7; a weak D match, TRBD1 (5 bases). The CDR3 contains 16 residues. Trimming removed 2 bases from V and 4 bases from J, with 18 bases in between. Germline CDR1 MGHRA, CDR2 YSYEKL. The CDR3 loop reads CASSQSRTPNTYEQYF. The CDR3 nucleotides read TGCGCCAGCAGCCAATCCCGGACACCAAATACGTACGAGCAGTACTTC.

The rearrangement joins TRBV4-1 to TRBJ2-7, with D uncertain. Trimming stripped 1 base from V and 10 bases from J, with 14 bases between. This CDR3 region has 13 residues. Germline V gene sequence: CDR1 MGHRA, CDR2 YSYEKL. As DNA, the CDR3 is TGCGCCAGCAGCCAAGTGTTAACTTTTGGACAGTACTTC. Its translation: CASSQVLTFGQYF.

V and J are TRBV28 and TRBJ1-5; TRBD1 is a possible D gene (5 bases). The germline V gene encodes CDR1 MDHEN and CDR2 SYDVKM. The CDR3 spans 12 residues. V was shortened by 3 bases and J by 5 bases, with 5 bases between the two germline ends. The DNA for the CDR3 is TGTGCCAGCAGTTTCAGGGATCAGCCCCAGCATTTT. Its protein product is CASSFRDQPQHF.

V is TRBV9 and J is TRBJ2-2, with D possibly TRBD2 on 6 matching bases. V was trimmed by 6 bases and J by 5 bases, leaving 14 bases between them. This CDR3 is built from 14 residues. Germline-derived CDR1 and CDR2 are SGDLS and YYNGEE. CDR3 nucleotides: TGTGCCAGCACCTCTAGGAGGGAAACCGGGGAGCTGTTTTTT. Its translation is CASTSRRETGELFF. Using reference TRBV9 and TRBJ2-2 for the parts outside the CDR3, the full variable domain is DSGVTQTPKHLITATGQRVTLRCSPRSGDLSVYWYQQSLDQGLQFLIQYYNGEERAKGNILERFSAQQFPDLHSELNLSSLELGDSALYFCASTSRRETGELFFGEGSRLTVL.

V and J are TRBV18 and TRBJ2-7; TRBD2 is a possible D gene (6 bases). CDR3 length equals 14 residues. Germline CDR1 is KGHSH and CDR2 is LQKENI. V lost 2 bases, J lost 7 bases, and 15 bases lay in between. CDR3 bases: TGTGCCAGCTCACCAGGGGGGAGTCTTCGAGAGCAGTACTTC. This gives the protein CASSPGGSLREQYF.